This T cell receptor (beta chain) was obtained from a study of T cell changes during pregnancy in multiple sclerosis. TCRdb's copy holds only in-frame clones and misses some; the assay was immunoSEQ multiplex PCR. This table holds some 80,000 clones, about 96% found once. The germline V gene encodes CDR1 SGHAT and CDR2 FQNNGV. With 5 bases removed from V and 6 bases from J, the gap between germline ends came to 10 bases. This CDR3 has 13 amino acids. Specimen: peripheral blood, collected in the second trimester of pregnancy. The clonotype originates from a female donor with multiple sclerosis, enrolled in a pregnancy study. The chain couples TRBV11-2 to TRBJ2-2; no reliable D call. CDR3 nucleotide sequence: TGTGCCAGCAGCGACTCGGTTCCCGGGGAGCTGTTTTTT. Amino acids: CASSDSVPGELFF.